This T cell receptor (beta chain) appears in the sequencing data of a study of blood T cell repertoires in COVID-19. Whole-study context: Samples representing acute and convalescent COVID-19 were sourced from the United States, Italy and Spain.

Germline-derived CDR1 and CDR2 are SGHTA and FQGNSA. The V gene lost 2 bases and the J gene lost 10 bases, with 6 bases spanning the gap. There are 12 residues in the CDR3. Some clones are missing from TCRdb's copy, which holds only in-frame ones; the method was immunoSEQ multiplex PCR. This table has around 250,000 clones, over 75% appearing once. The sample was peripheral blood. The chain uses TRBV7-2 and TRBJ1-6; no clear D. The TCR originated in a young man who had recovered from COVID-19. As DNA, the CDR3 is TGTGCCAGCAGCTTATATAGCTCACCCCTCCACTTT. This encodes CASSLYSSPLHF.